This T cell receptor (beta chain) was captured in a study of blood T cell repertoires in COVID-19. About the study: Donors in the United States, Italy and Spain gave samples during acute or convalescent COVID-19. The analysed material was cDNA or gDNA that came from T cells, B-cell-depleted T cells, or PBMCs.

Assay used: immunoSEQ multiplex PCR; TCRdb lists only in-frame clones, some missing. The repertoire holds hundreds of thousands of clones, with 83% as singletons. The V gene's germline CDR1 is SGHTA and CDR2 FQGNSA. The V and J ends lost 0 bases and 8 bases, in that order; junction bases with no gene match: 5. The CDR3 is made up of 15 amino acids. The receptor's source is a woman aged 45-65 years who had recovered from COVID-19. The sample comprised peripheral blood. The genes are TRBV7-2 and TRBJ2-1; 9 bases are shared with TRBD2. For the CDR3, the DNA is TGTGCCAGCAGCTTAGCTAGCGGGAGTAGTTATGAGCAGTTCTTC. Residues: CASSLASGSSYEQFF.